This passage covers 21 T cell receptor beta chains from one sample sequenced in a study of T cell clonality in common variable immunodeficiency. The data were produced by immunoSEQ multiplex PCR, yet TCRdb's version contains in-frame clones alone and is incomplete. The sample yields roughly 40,000 clones, without any singletons. Sequenced sample: peripheral blood mononuclear cells. Source of these receptors: a person aged 18-70 years in good health.

Points on this clone: The CDR3 goes on 3 residues after the read ends, and that part is filled in from the germline J gene. The V call is TRBV5-6, the J call TRBJ1-1; 8 bases align to TRBD1. Trimming took 4 bases from V and 0 from J; bases not matched to a gene: 5. The CDR3 spans 15 residues. CDR1 and CDR2 (germline): SGHDT, YYEEEE. This CDR3 is CASSVSGGLNTEAFF. The sequenced part of the CDR3 DNA is TGTGCCAGCAGCGTCTCAGGGGGCTTGAACACTGAA.

This clone was counted ten times or more. The read ends 3 residues shy of where the CDR3 ends; the end is completed using the germline J gene. This rearrangement joins TRBV4-2 to TRBJ1-5; TRBD1 aligns across 8 bases. The CDR3 covers 16 residues. CDR1 and CDR2 from the germline V gene are LGHNA and YNFKEQ. Trimming cost V 1 base and J 4 bases; bases outside gene matches: 6. The CDR3 here is CASSQATGATNQPQHF. The sequenced CDR3 bases are TGTGCCAGCAGCCAAGCGACAGGGGCGACTAATCAGCCC.

This clone was seen repeatedly, ten times or more. Read data end 3 residues before the CDR3 end; the end is taken from the germline J gene. The chain couples TRBV19 to TRBJ2-4; 13 bases are shared with TRBD2. This CDR3 is built from 19 residues. The V gene end was trimmed by 5 bases and the J gene end by 0 bases; junction bases not matched to a gene: 10. CDR1 is LNHDA and CDR2 is SQIVND in the germline V gene (reference sequence). The sequenced CDR3 bases are TGTGCCAGTAGTCTTAGGACTAGCGGGAGTGGGCTAGCCAAAAACATT. The encoded protein is CASSLRTSGSGLAKNI. The whole CDR3 protein is CASSLRTSGSGLAKNIQYF.

This clone showed up many times. The CDR3 is cut off 3 residues early in the read; its end comes from the germline J gene. The chain has TRBV7-8 and TRBJ2-2; TRBD2 agrees at 11 bases. The germline gives CDR1 SGHVS, CDR2 FQNEAQ. Unmatched junction bases numbered 5, after V lost 5 bases and J lost 6 bases. There are 15 residues in the CDR3. CDR3 protein: CASSQTSGTPGELFF. CDR3 DNA, as far as it was read: TGTGCCAGCAGCCAGACTAGCGGGACCCCCGGGGAG.

The sample holds many counts of this clone. The CDR3 is cut off 3 residues early in the read; its end comes from the germline J gene. The rearrangement joins TRBV5-1 to TRBJ2-1; 7 bases are a match to TRBD2. CDR1 and CDR2 from the germline V gene are SGHRS and YFSETQ. Trimming removed 0 bases from V and 5 bases from J; junction bases left unmatched: 5. The CDR3 runs to 15 residues. The CDR3 bases that were read are TGCGCCAGCAGCTTGGGGACTAGTCCGGACAATGAG. Encoded protein: CASSLGTSPDNE. The whole CDR3 is CASSLGTSPDNEQFF.

This clone was seen at least ten times. Read coverage stops 3 residues before the CDR3 terminus; the germline J gene supplies the remainder. The chain recombines TRBV20-1 with TRBJ2-1, with 11 nucleotides matching TRBD2. Trimming removed 7 bases from V and 7 bases from J; junction bases left unmatched: 12. The CDR3 is 15 residues long. Germline CDR1 reads DFQATT; CDR2 reads SNEGSKA (reference sequence). CDR3: CSVRATSGIFNEQFF. The sequenced part of the CDR3 DNA is TGCAGTGTCAGAGCGACTAGCGGGATTTTTAATGAG.

This clone occurred many times. The read comes to an end 3 residues before the CDR3 does, leaving the germline J gene to fill in the end. V gene TRBV5-1 combines with J gene TRBJ1-4; 7 bases fit TRBD1. From germline, CDR1 is SGHRS and CDR2 YFSETQ. CDR3 size: 14 residues. Losses at the gene ends were 2 bases for V and 6 bases for J; bases not matched to a gene: 4. The sequenced part of the CDR3 DNA is TGCGCCAGCAGCTTACAGGGGAGGGATGAAAAA. Protein product: CASSLQGRDEK. The CDR3 reads in full as CASSLQGRDEKLFF.

This clone has a count of ten or more. The read halts 3 residues ahead of the CDR3 end, with the missing end drawn from the germline J gene. The chain joins TRBV24-1 to TRBJ2-3; D is perhaps TRBD2 (5 bases). Germline CDR1 KGHDR, CDR2 SFDVKD. Between the trimmed V and J ends, which lost 5 bases and 5 bases, there was a span of 13 bases. The CDR3 has 14 residues. Incomplete CDR3 DNA: TGTGCCACCAGTGCGCGGGCCGCAGGAGATACG. This translates into CATSARAAGDT. The complete CDR3 reads CATSARAAGDTQYF.

This clone has only a few counts. The missing CDR3 end, 3 residues past where the read stops, is filled in from the germline J gene. The chain links TRBV19 to TRBJ1-2; weak D call: TRBD1 (5 bases). CDR3 length equals 15 residues. The germline gives CDR1 LNHDA, CDR2 SQIVND (reference sequence). CDR3 in amino acids: CASNAGLPSYNDYTF. The part of the CDR3 DNA that was read is TGTGCCAGTAATGCGGGACTACCGTCCTACAATGAC.

This clone was seen at least ten times. The read stops 3 residues short of the end of the CDR3; the missing end is completed from the germline J gene. The chain has TRBV19 and TRBJ2-7; 7 positions agree with TRBD1. Germline V gene lookup returns CDR1 LNHDA and CDR2 SQIVND (reference sequence). The CDR3 loop spans 14 amino acids. The V and J ends lost 3 bases and 2 bases, in that order; junction bases with no gene match: 4. The covered CDR3 bases are TGTGCCAGTAGTATTAGACAGGGTACCTACGAG. Its translation is CASSIRQGTYE. The whole CDR3 region reads CASSIRQGTYEQYF.

At least ten counts were recorded for this clone. The read halts 3 residues ahead of the CDR3 end, with the missing end drawn from the germline J gene. The chain has TRBV13 and TRBJ2-7, with D perhaps TRBD2 (5 bases). Germline V gene data show CDR1 as PRHDT and CDR2 as FYEKMQ (reference sequence). The CDR3 contains 13 residues. Between the trimmed V and J ends, which lost 7 bases and 2 bases, there was a span of 12 bases. CDR3 bases read: TGTGCCAGCACGAGGGTTGTTGCCTACGAG. As protein: CASTRVVAYE. The CDR3, in full, reads CASTRVVAYEQYF.

Many counts were recorded for this clone. The read comes to an end 3 residues before the CDR3 does, leaving the germline J gene to fill in the end. V is TRBV7-9 and J is TRBJ2-5; D possibly corresponds to TRBD1 (5 bases). Germline V gene data show CDR1 as SEHNR and CDR2 as FQNEAQ (reference sequence). The CDR3 has 13 residues. V gave up 1 base and J gave up 2 bases, with 5 bases separating them. CDR3 amino acids: CASSLGQQETQYF. Partial CDR3 DNA: TGTGCCAGCAGCTTAGGACAGCAAGAGACC.

This clone was seen a handful of times. The DNA ends 3 residues before the CDR3 does, and the rest of the CDR3 is filled in from the germline J gene. The chain recombines TRBV2 with TRBJ1-5, with TRBD1 matching over 12 bases. With 5 bases clipped from V and 7 bases from J, the junction kept 18 bases outside the gene matches. This CDR3 spans 19 amino acids. Looked up from germline, CDR1 is SNHLY and CDR2 is FYNNEI. This CDR3 is CASSTPAGQGAIRRQPQHF. Incomplete CDR3 DNA: TGTGCCAGCAGTACCCCCGCGGGACAGGGGGCGATTCGGCGCCAGCCC.

Ten or more counts support this clone. The read finishes 3 residues shy of the CDR3 end, and the germline J gene is used to complete it. The chain links TRBV19 to TRBJ1-2; TRBD1 matches 7 bases. Per the germline V gene, CDR1 is LNHDA and CDR2 is SQIVND (reference sequence). The CDR3 runs to 18 residues. J was trimmed by 2 bases and V by 0 bases; bases with no gene match: 12. The CDR3 loop is CASSIDRSITGANYGYTF. The CDR3 bases that were read are TGTGCCAGTAGTATAGACCGATCTATTACAGGGGCCAACTATGGC.

This clone was picked up many times. Coverage ceases 3 residues before the CDR3 finishes, and the germline J gene fills in the end. The V call is TRBV20-1, the J call TRBJ2-5; D unresolved. The germline gives CDR1 DFQATT, CDR2 SNEGSKA (reference sequence). Between the trimmed V and J ends, which lost 6 bases and 4 bases, there was a span of 3 bases. The CDR3 loop spans 9 amino acids. The CDR3 spells CSAGETQYF. The sequenced part of the CDR3 DNA is TGCAGTGCCGGAGAGACC.

In its sample, this clone was seen many times. The missing CDR3 end, 3 residues past where the read stops, is filled in from the germline J gene. The chain is built from TRBV4-1 and TRBJ2-3; 12 bases are a match to TRBD2. The CDR3 extends over 15 amino acids. Trimming at V came to 4 bases and at J to 5 bases, leaving 4 bases not matched to a gene. The germline gives CDR1 MGHRA, CDR2 YSYEKL. The CDR3 is CASSPTGLAGDTQYF. The CDR3 bases that were read are TGCGCCAGCAGCCCTACGGGACTAGCGGGAGATACG.

There are many counts of this clone. The missing CDR3 end, 3 residues past where the read stops, is filled in from the germline J gene. The rearrangement links TRBV7-8 to TRBJ1-2; 7 positions match TRBD1. CDR3 length: 13 residues. Losses at the gene ends were 5 bases for V and 7 bases for J; bases not matched to a gene: 7. The germline gives CDR1 SGHVS, CDR2 FQNEAQ. CDR3 protein: CASSPGGNRGYTF. The CDR3 DNA, read in part, is TGTGCCAGCAGCCCAGGGGGGAACCGTGGC.

Notes on this clone: The CDR3 end lies 3 residues beyond the end of the read and is filled in from the germline J gene. The genes are TRBV20-1 and TRBJ2-5, with D perhaps matching TRBD2 (5 bases). Germline V gene sequence: CDR1 DFQATT, CDR2 SNEGSKA (reference sequence). This CDR3 is 11 amino acids long. The V gene lost 2 bases and the J gene lost 5 bases, with 6 bases spanning the gap. The DNA read from the CDR3 is TGCAGTGCTAGAAAGCGGGAGACC. It is translated as CSARKRET. The whole CDR3 reads CSARKRETQYF.

This clone has ten or more counts. The CDR3 extends 3 residues past the end of the read, so its final part is completed from the germline J gene. The rearrangement links TRBV29-1 to TRBJ2-1; TRBD1 matches at 10 bases. V was pared by 1 base and J by 5 bases, with 17 bases of the junction left unmatched. This CDR3 has 19 residues. Germline V gene sequence: CDR1 SQVTM, CDR2 ANQGSEA. CDR3 DNA, as far as it was read: TGCAGCGTTGAAGGGGACAGGGGAGAGCCCAAGTTAAATCACAATGAG. This sequence encodes CSVEGDRGEPKLNHNE. The whole CDR3 protein is CSVEGDRGEPKLNHNEQFF.

This clone appeared many times. The CDR3 end lies 3 residues beyond the end of the read and is filled in from the germline J gene. The chain employs TRBV20-1 and TRBJ2-2; maybe TRBD1 (6 bases). CDR1 DFQATT and CDR2 SNEGSKA come from the germline V gene (reference sequence). The CDR3 has 20 amino acids. CDR3 DNA (partial): TGCAGTGCTAGACCCTCTCAGGGGATCCGAACAACGTTGACCAATTCACCG. This gives the protein CSARPSQGIRTTLTNSP. The CDR3 as a whole reads CSARPSQGIRTTLTNSPLFF.

This clone was counted ten times or more. The CDR3 end is not reached by the read, which stops 3 residues before it; the germline J gene fills it in. The genes are TRBV19 and TRBJ2-3; TRBD2 matches at 7 bases. Per germline, CDR1 LNHDA and CDR2 SQIVND (reference sequence). This CDR3 contains 18 residues. The ends lost 4 bases at V and 2 bases at J; junction bases unmatched: 15. CDR3 loop: CASSTASGGEGFTDTQYF. Incomplete CDR3 DNA: TGTGCCAGTAGTACAGCTAGCGGAGGCGAGGGTTTCACAGATACG.